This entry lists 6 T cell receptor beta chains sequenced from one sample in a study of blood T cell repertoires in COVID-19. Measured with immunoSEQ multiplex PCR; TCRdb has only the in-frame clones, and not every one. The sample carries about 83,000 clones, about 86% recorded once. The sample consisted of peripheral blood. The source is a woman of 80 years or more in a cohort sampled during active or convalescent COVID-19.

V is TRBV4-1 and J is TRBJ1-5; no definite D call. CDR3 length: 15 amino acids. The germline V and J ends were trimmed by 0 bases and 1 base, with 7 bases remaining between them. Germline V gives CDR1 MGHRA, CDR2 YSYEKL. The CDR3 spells CASSQDEGSNQPQHF. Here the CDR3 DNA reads TGCGCCAGCAGCCAAGATGAGGGAAGCAATCAGCCCCAGCATTTT.

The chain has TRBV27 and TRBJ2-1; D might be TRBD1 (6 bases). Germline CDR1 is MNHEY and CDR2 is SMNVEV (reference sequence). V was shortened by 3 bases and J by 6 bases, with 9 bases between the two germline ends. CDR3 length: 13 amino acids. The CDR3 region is CASSFGQPNEQFF. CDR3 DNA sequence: TGTGCCAGCAGTTTTGGACAGCCCAATGAGCAGTTCTTC.

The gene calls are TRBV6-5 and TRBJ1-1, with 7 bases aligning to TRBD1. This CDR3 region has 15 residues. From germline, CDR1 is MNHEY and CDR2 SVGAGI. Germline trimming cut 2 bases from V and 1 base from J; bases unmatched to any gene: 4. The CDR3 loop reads CASSYNQGGNTEAFF. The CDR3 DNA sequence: TGTGCCAGCAGTTACAATCAGGGGGGGAACACTGAAGCTTTCTTT.

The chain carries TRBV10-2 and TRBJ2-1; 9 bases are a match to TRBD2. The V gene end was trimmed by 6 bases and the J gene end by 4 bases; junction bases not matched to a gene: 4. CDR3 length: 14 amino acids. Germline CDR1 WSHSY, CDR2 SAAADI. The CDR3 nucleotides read TGCGCCAGCAGGAGGACTAGCGAGTACAATGAGCAGTTCTTC. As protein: CASRRTSEYNEQFF.

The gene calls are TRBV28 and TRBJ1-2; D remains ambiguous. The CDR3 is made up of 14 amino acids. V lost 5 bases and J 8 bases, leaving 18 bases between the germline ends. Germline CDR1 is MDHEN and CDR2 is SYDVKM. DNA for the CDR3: TGTGCCAGCAGTCAACCCGGGAGACTGGGCGGCTACACCTTC. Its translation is CASSQPGRLGGYTF.

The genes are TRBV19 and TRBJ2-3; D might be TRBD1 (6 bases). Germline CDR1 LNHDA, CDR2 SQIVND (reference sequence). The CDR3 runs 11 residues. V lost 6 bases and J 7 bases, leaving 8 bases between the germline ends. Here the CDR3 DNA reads TGTGCCAGTAGCCAGGGGAATACGCAGTATTTT. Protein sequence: CASSQGNTQYF.